One and the same sample provided the 20 T cell receptor beta chains below, sequenced in a study of blood T cell repertoires in COVID-19. This table comes from immunoSEQ multiplex PCR, and its TCRdb copy is limited to in-frame clones, with some not included. Counted here are nearly 300,000 clones, more than 70% occurring once; the ten biggest clones make up under 8%. The material sequenced was peripheral blood. These receptors were obtained from a woman aged 25-40 years who had recovered from COVID-19.

The V and J genes are TRBV12-3 or TRBV12-4 and TRBJ1-1; no clear D gene. With 8 bases removed from V and 4 bases from J, the gap between germline ends came to 14 bases. This CDR3 region has 13 residues. This CDR3 is CASAIAAGTEAFF. The DNA of the CDR3 is TGTGCCAGCGCTATAGCAGCGGGCACTGAAGCTTTCTTT.

This sequence joins TRBV6-6 and TRBJ2-1; D perhaps matches TRBD1 (6 bases). The germline CDR1 and CDR2 sequences are MNHNY and SVGAGI (reference sequence). V shed 5 bases and J shed 2 bases, with 13 bases lying between them. This CDR3 spans 15 amino acids. This CDR3 reads CASSKQGTTYNEQFF. In DNA form, the CDR3 reads TGTGCCAGCAGTAAACAGGGCACTACCTACAATGAGCAGTTCTTC.

The chain carries TRBV18 and TRBJ1-2; D is perhaps TRBD1 (5 bases). The V end lost 6 bases, the J end lost 6 bases, and 14 bases lay between the germline ends. CDR3 length: 13 residues. The V gene's germline CDR1 is KGHSH and CDR2 LQKENI. CDR3 coding DNA: TGTGCCAGCTCCAGTATGGGACTGGATGGCTACACCTTC. Its translation is CASSSMGLDGYTF.

This clone came up once. The chain combines TRBV7-2 with TRBJ2-1; 10 bases line up with TRBD2. Losses at the gene ends were 5 bases for V and 7 bases for J; bases not matched to a gene: 8. The CDR3 length is 15 residues. The germline V gene has CDR1 SGHTA and CDR2 FQGNSA. For the CDR3, the DNA is TGTGCCAGCAGCCCAAGCGGGGGGGGCCATAATGAGCAGTTCTTC. This codes for CASSPSGGGHNEQFF.

The chain combines TRBV5-5 with TRBJ2-7, with unresolved D. The V gene lost 0 bases and the J gene lost 2 bases, with 6 bases spanning the gap. CDR3 length equals 13 residues. Germline CDR1 SGHKS, CDR2 YYEKEE (reference sequence). CDR3 in amino acids: CASSLAYAYEQYF. The DNA of the CDR3 is TGTGCCAGCAGCTTGGCCTACGCCTACGAGCAGTACTTC.

The rearrangement links TRBV2 to TRBJ1-5; D gene uncertain. Between the trimmed V and J ends, which lost 0 bases and 4 bases, there was a span of 13 bases. The CDR3 spans 16 residues. Germline CDR1 reads SNHLY; CDR2 reads FYNNEI. DNA of the CDR3: TGTGCCAGCAGTGAAGCGAGAGGGATTCGGAATCAGCCCCAGCATTTT. It is translated as CASSEARGIRNQPQHF. Filled out from reference TRBV2 and TRBJ1-5, the complete variable domain reads EPEVTQTPSHQVTQMGQEVILRCVPISNHLYFYWYRQILGQKVEFLVSFYNNEISEKSEIFDDQFSVERPDGSNFTLKIRSTKLEDSAMYFCASSEARGIRNQPQHFGDGTRLSIL.

The chain has TRBV9 and TRBJ1-3, with a weak D call TRBD1 (5 bases). This CDR3 region has 18 residues. Germline CDR1 is SGDLS and CDR2 is YYNGEE. Deletions cut 4 bases from V and 0 bases from J, with 20 bases between. Here the CDR3 DNA reads TGTGCCAGCAGCTTAACTCTCTGGGGACTCAGCTCTGGAAACACCATATATTTT. Translated, it gives CASSLTLWGLSSGNTIYF.

This chain connects TRBV2 to TRBJ1-4, with 10 bases that match TRBD1. The CDR3 covers 17 residues. Germline-derived CDR1 and CDR2 are SNHLY and FYNNEI. With 1 base clipped from V and 6 bases from J, the junction kept 8 bases outside the gene matches. In DNA form, the CDR3 reads TGTGCCAGCAGTGAAGGGTTTGCGGGGACAGGGGATGAAAAACTGTTTTTT. Translated: CASSEGFAGTGDEKLFF. The full variable domain, completed using reference TRBV2 and TRBJ1-4, is EPEVTQTPSHQVTQMGQEVILRCVPISNHLYFYWYRQILGQKVEFLVSFYNNEISEKSEIFDDQFSVERPDGSNFTLKIRSTKLEDSAMYFCASSEGFAGTGDEKLFFGSGTQLSVL.

The V and J genes are TRBV4-2 and TRBJ2-6, with D tentatively TRBD1 (5 bases). The CDR3 contains 15 residues. V was cut by 0 bases and J by 5 bases, with 8 bases left in between. The germline CDR1 and CDR2 sequences are LGHNA and YNFKEQ. CDR3 nucleotide sequence: TGTGCCAGCAGCCAAGACAGGGCTCGGGCCAACGTCCTGACTTTC. It is translated as CASSQDRARANVLTF.

This clone was recorded only once. The chain uses TRBV6-5 and TRBJ2-1, with a tentative D call TRBD1 (6 bases). Trimming took off 6 bases at V and 8 bases at J, with 20 bases between the two ends. Germline-derived CDR1 and CDR2 are MNHEY and SVGAGI. CDR3 length: 15 residues. The DNA of the CDR3 is TGTGCCAGCAGAGGGTTACGTACAGGGCACGATGAGCAGTTCTTC. It is translated as CASRGLRTGHDEQFF.

This chain links TRBV16 with TRBJ2-7; D remains ambiguous. Germline CDR1 KGHSY, CDR2 FQNENV. This CDR3 contains 15 residues. V shed 4 bases and J shed 7 bases, with 20 bases lying between them. For the CDR3, the DNA is TGTGCCAGCAGCCCTTTATATGGCTTACCGCGGGAGCAGTACTTC. Translating gives CASSPLYGLPREQYF.

The rearrangement links TRBV4-2 to TRBJ2-1; D might be TRBD2 (7 bases). The germline V and J ends were trimmed by 1 base and 10 bases, with 14 bases remaining between them. Germline CDR1 and CDR2: LGHNA and YNFKEQ. The CDR3 consists of 14 residues. The CDR3 DNA reads TGTGCCAGCAGCCAAGGGAGGGGGGGCCGCGAGCAGTTCTTC. Protein product: CASSQGRGGREQFF.

The chain has TRBV19 and TRBJ2-2, with unresolved D. Trimming took 2 bases from V and 5 from J, leaving 9 bases between them. From germline, CDR1 is LNHDA and CDR2 SQIVND (reference sequence). CDR3 length: 14 residues. The CDR3 DNA follows: TGTGCCAGTAGTATACAACTAAGAACCGGGGAGCTGTTTTTT. Residues: CASSIQLRTGELFF.

The rearrangement joins TRBV10-3 to TRBJ2-4, with a tentative D call TRBD2 (5 bases). Trimming shortened V by 4 bases and J by 7 bases, and 11 bases separated the two germline ends. Germline values: CDR1 ENHRY, CDR2 SYGVKD. The CDR3 has 13 amino acids. CDR3: CAISGTGMNIQYF. The CDR3 nucleotides read TGTGCCATCAGTGGGACCGGGATGAACATTCAGTACTTC.

The V call is TRBV9, the J call TRBJ1-1, with a tentative D call TRBD1 (6 bases). Germline loops: CDR1 SGDLS, CDR2 YYNGEE. This CDR3 is built from 15 residues. The V and J ends lost 3 bases and 4 bases respectively, with 16 bases between them. In nucleotides, the CDR3 is TGTGCCAGCAGCGCCCCCAGGGGCGACCTCACTGAAGCTTTCTTT. Residues: CASSAPRGDLTEAFF.

J is TRBJ2-1 and V is TRBV5-1; 10 nucleotides match TRBD2. V shed 3 bases and J 7 bases; nucleotides not matched to a gene: 10. The length of the CDR3 is 16 residues. Germline-derived CDR1 and CDR2 are SGHRS and YFSETQ. CDR3 bases: TGCGCCAGCAGCTCAGAGATAGCGGGGGGATGGAATGAGCAGTTCTTC. Translated, it gives CASSSEIAGGWNEQFF.

The chain couples TRBV4-1 to TRBJ2-1; TRBD1 is a possible D gene (6 bases). V lost 4 bases and J 4 bases, leaving 8 bases between the germline ends. CDR1 and CDR2 (germline): MGHRA, YSYEKL. This CDR3 is built from 13 residues. Here the CDR3 reads CASSLGQYNEQFF. As DNA, the CDR3 is TGCGCCAGCAGCCTAGGACAGTACAATGAGCAGTTCTTC.

The chain combines TRBV19 with TRBJ2-7, with 9 positions matching TRBD1. Germline CDR1 reads LNHDA; CDR2 reads SQIVND (reference sequence). V was pared by 5 bases and J by 0 bases, with 2 bases of the junction left unmatched. The CDR3 is 14 amino acids. The CDR3 bases are TGTGCCAGTAGTGGGACAGGGCTCTCCTACGAGCAGTACTTC. Residues: CASSGTGLSYEQYF.

The chain has TRBV2 and TRBJ2-1; a possible D gene is TRBD2 (6 bases). V gave up 6 bases and J gave up 9 bases, with 9 bases separating them. Germline V gives CDR1 SNHLY, CDR2 FYNNEI. There are 11 residues in the CDR3. CDR3 residues: CASRGTGEQFF. Here the CDR3 DNA reads TGTGCCAGCAGAGGGACTGGTGAGCAGTTCTTC.

In the case of this clone: Other DNA sequences in the same sample also yield this CDR3. The rearrangement links TRBV27 to TRBJ2-3, with D maybe TRBD2 (5 bases). Germline CDR1 reads MNHEY; CDR2 reads SMNVEV (reference sequence). The CDR3 runs 12 residues. V gave up 5 bases and J gave up 6 bases, with 9 bases separating them. The CDR3 DNA sequence: TGTGCCAGCAGTCTCAGCGGCGATACGCAGTATTTT. Its protein is CASSLSGDTQYF.